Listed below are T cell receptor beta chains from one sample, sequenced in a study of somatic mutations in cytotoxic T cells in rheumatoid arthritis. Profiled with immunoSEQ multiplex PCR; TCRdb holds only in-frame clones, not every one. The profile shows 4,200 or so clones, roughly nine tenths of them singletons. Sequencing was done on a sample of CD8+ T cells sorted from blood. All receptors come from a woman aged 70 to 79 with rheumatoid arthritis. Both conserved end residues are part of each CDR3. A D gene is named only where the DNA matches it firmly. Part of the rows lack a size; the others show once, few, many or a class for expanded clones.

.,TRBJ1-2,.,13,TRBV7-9,CASSRPSEDGYTF,TGTGCCAGCAGCCGGCCCTCGGAGGATGGCTACACCTTC
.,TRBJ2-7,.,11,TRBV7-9,CASQRLDEQYF,TGTGCCAGCCAGCGGCTGGACGAGCAGTACTTC
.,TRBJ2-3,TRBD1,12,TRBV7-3,CASSRDREVQYF,TGTGCCAGCAGCCGGGACAGGGAAGTGCAGTATTTT
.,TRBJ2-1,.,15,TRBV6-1,CASSLVAGHYNEQFF,TGTGCCAGCAGTCTAGTGGCGGGCCACTACAATGAGCAGTTCTTC
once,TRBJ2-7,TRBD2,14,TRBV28,CASSFRTSGYEQYF,TGTGCCAGCAGTTTTCGGACTAGCGGCTACGAGCAGTACTTC
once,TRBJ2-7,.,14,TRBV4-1,CASSWADTLYEQYF,TGCGCCAGCAGCTGGGCGGACACCTTGTACGAGCAGTACTTC
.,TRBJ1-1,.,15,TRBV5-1,CASSPGLNQNTEAFF,TGCGCCAGCAGCCCGGGACTCAATCAGAACACTGAAGCTTTCTTT
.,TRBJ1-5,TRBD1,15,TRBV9,CASSVGGTGHQPQHF,TGTGCCAGCAGCGTAGGGGGGACAGGGCATCAGCCCCAGCATTTT
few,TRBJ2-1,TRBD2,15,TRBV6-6,CASNPSGSSYNEQFF,TGTGCCAGCAACCCTAGCGGTTCCTCCTACAATGAGCAGTTCTTC
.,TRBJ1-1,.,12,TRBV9,CASSVGGAEAFF,TGTGCCAGCAGCGTAGGAGGCGCGGAAGCTTTCTTT
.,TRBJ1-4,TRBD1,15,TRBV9,CASSVGQGPNEKLFF,TGTGCCAGCAGCGTAGGACAGGGCCCTAATGAAAAACTGTTTTTT
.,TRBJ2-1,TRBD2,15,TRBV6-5,CASSYGGRTGNEQFF,TGTGCCAGCAGTTACGGCGGGAGAACCGGAAATGAGCAGTTCTTC
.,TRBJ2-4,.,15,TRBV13,CASSPAPGAKNIQYF,TGTGCCAGCAGCCCCGCTCCCGGGGCCAAAAACATTCAGTACTTC
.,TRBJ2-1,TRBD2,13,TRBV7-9,CASSLLGGNEQFF,TGTGCCAGCAGCCTACTGGGGGGGAATGAGCAGTTCTTC
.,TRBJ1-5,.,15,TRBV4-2,CASSQDAGSAQPQHF,TGTGCCAGCAGCCAAGACGCAGGGTCGGCTCAGCCCCAGCATTTT